Below are 11 T cell receptor beta chains sequenced from a single sample in a study of blood T cell repertoires in COVID-19. Libraries were prepared by immunoSEQ multiplex PCR; TCRdb keeps only in-frame clonotypes and omits some of them. The data contain about 74,000 clones, under 95% of them singletons. The sequencing input was peripheral blood. Every receptor here comes from a human donor in a cohort sampled during active COVID-19.

J is TRBJ2-2 and V is TRBV19, with TRBD1 matching over 8 bases. Looked up from germline, CDR1 is LNHDA and CDR2 is SQIVND (reference sequence). Germline trimming cut 6 bases from V and 4 bases from J; bases unmatched to any gene: 7. This CDR3 contains 15 residues. CDR3 amino acids: CASRRQGLSTGELFF. The CDR3 DNA reads TGTGCCAGTAGGCGACAGGGGTTAAGCACCGGGGAGCTGTTTTTT.

This chain connects TRBV27 to TRBJ2-7, with 7 bases identical to TRBD1. The CDR3 covers 13 residues. The germline gives CDR1 MNHEY, CDR2 SMNVEV (reference sequence). V was pared by 5 bases and J by 3 bases, with 4 bases of the junction left unmatched. The DNA of the CDR3 is TGTGCCAGCAGTGAGGGACAGTACTACGAGCAGTACTTC. It is translated as CASSEGQYYEQYF.

The chain is built from TRBV10-3 and TRBJ2-1, with 9 bases aligning to TRBD1. The CDR3 sequence is 13 residues long. With 7 bases clipped from V and 7 bases from J, the junction kept 5 bases outside the gene matches. Germline CDR1 is ENHRY and CDR2 is SYGVKD. The CDR3 DNA follows: TGTGCCATCAACCGAGACAGGGGGAATGAGCAGTTCTTC. This encodes CAINRDRGNEQFF.

This clone was seen just once. This chain joins TRBV28 and TRBJ1-3, with D perhaps matching TRBD1 (6 bases). The CDR3 is 13 amino acids. V was pared by 2 bases and J by 5 bases, with 7 bases between. CDR1 is MDHEN and CDR2 is SYDVKM in the germline V gene. The CDR3 DNA sequence: TGTGCCAGCAGTTTAGGGGACAGAAACACCATATATTTT. Residues: CASSLGDRNTIYF.

The gene calls are TRBV6-2 or TRBV6-3 and TRBJ1-1; 12 nucleotides agree with TRBD1. V lost 2 bases to trimming and J lost 4 bases; unmatched junction nucleotides: 2. The CDR3 is 15 residues long. Germline-derived CDR1 and CDR2 are MNHEY and SVGEGT. The CDR3: CASSYGTGGITEAFF. CDR3 bases: TGTGCCAGCAGTTACGGGACAGGGGGCATCACTGAAGCTTTCTTT.

The V call is TRBV28, the J call TRBJ1-5, with unresolved D. Per the germline V gene, CDR1 is MDHEN and CDR2 is SYDVKM. The germline V and J ends were trimmed by 3 bases and 6 bases, with 12 bases remaining between them. The CDR3 spans 14 residues. DNA of the CDR3: TGTGCCAGCAGTTTTTTGCAGACTCCTCAGCCCCAGCATTTT. Translation: CASSFLQTPQPQHF.

This rearrangement joins TRBV4-1 to TRBJ1-5; the match to TRBD1 covers 8 bases. The CDR3 totals 17 residues. Trimming removed 0 bases from V and 6 bases from J; junction bases left unmatched: 10. The germline gives CDR1 MGHRA, CDR2 YSYEKL. The CDR3 loop reads CASSQERSGQGGQPQHF. The CDR3 nucleotides are TGCGCCAGCAGCCAAGAAAGGAGCGGACAGGGAGGTCAGCCCCAGCATTTT.

This chain joins TRBV24-1 and TRBJ2-5, with 7 bases aligning to TRBD2. After removal of 2 bases from V and 5 bases from J, the junction contained 4 bases not matched to a gene. CDR3 length equals 14 residues. Germline V gene sequence: CDR1 KGHDR, CDR2 SFDVKD. The CDR3 region is CATSDSDGRETQYF. CDR3 nucleotide sequence: TGTGCCACCAGTGATTCCGACGGGAGGGAGACCCAGTACTTC.

The chain combines TRBV28 with TRBJ1-3; a possible D gene is TRBD1 (6 bases). Trimming removed 5 bases at V and 4 bases at J, with 12 bases between. CDR3 length: 14 amino acids. Per the germline V gene, CDR1 is MDHEN and CDR2 is SYDVKM. In nucleotides, the CDR3 is TGTGCCAGCAGTGTCAGGGGTCCCGGAAACACCATATATTTT. Protein product: CASSVRGPGNTIYF.

The chain joins TRBV7-3 to TRBJ2-3; 10 nucleotides align to TRBD2. This CDR3 is 19 amino acids long. CDR1 and CDR2 (germline): SGHTA, FQGTGA. V shed 0 bases, J shed 1 base, and the junction held 10 bases outside the gene matches. CDR3 in amino acids: CASSLTGLWSGGGTDTQYF. In nucleotides, the CDR3 is TGTGCCAGCAGCTTAACAGGACTTTGGAGCGGGGGGGGCACAGATACGCAGTATTTT.

V is TRBV7-6 and J is TRBJ2-5; TRBD2 agrees at 7 bases. Per germline, CDR1 SGHVS and CDR2 FNYEAQ. This CDR3 comprises 17 residues. V dropped 1 base and J dropped 4; count of bases not matched to a gene: 12. CDR3 loop: CASSLGSGGTMGETQYF. For the CDR3, the DNA is TGTGCCAGCAGCTTAGGCAGCGGCGGGACTATGGGAGAGACCCAGTACTTC. The variable domain in full, completed from reference TRBV7-6 and TRBJ2-5, reads GAGVSQSPRYKVTKRGQDVALRCDPISGHVSLYWYRQALGQGPEFLTYFNYEAQQDKSGLPNDRFSAERPEGSISTLTIQRTEQRDSAMYRCASSLGSGGTMGETQYFGPGTRLLVL.